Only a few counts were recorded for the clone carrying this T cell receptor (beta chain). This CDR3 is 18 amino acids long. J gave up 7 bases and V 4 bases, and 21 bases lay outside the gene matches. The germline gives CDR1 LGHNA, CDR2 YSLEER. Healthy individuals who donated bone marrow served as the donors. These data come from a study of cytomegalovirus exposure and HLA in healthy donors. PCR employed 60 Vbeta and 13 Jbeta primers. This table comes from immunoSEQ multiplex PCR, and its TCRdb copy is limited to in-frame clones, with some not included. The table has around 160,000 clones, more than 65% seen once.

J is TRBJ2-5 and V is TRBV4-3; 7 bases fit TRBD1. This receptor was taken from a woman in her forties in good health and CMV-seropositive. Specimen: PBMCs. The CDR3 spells CASSPLRLQGSLPVTQYF. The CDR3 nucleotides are TGCGCCAGCAGCCCCCTAAGATTACAGGGGAGTTTACCAGTGACCCAGTACTTC.